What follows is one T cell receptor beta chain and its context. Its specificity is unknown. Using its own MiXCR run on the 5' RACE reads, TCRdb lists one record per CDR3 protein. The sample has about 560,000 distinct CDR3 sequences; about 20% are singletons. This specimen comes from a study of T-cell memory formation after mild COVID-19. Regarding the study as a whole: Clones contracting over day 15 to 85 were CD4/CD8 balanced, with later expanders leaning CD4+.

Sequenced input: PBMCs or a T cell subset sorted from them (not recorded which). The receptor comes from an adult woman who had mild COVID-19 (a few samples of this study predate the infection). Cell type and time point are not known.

The CDR3 reads CSARGQPDTGELFF. For the CDR3, the DNA is TGCAGCGCCAGGGGGCAACCGGACACCGGGGAGCTGTTTTTT. This chain joins TRBV29-1 and TRBJ2-2; TRBD1 matches 8 bases. V was clipped by 7 bases and J by 3 bases; unmatched bases: 7. Germline V gene data show CDR1 as SQVTM and CDR2 as ANQGSEA. The CDR3 consists of 14 residues.